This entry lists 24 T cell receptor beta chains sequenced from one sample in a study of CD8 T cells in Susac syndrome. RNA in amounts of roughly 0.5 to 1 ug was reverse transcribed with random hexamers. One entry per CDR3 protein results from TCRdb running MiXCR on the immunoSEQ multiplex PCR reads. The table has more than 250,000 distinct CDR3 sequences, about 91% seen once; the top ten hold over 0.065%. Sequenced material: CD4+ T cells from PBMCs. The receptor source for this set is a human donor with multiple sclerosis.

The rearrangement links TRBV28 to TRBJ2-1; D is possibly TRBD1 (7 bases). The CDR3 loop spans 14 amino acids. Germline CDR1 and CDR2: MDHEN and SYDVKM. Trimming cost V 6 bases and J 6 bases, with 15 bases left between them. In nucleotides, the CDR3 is TGTGCCAGCAGGTTTTCAGGGGGGCGCAATGAGCAGTTCTTC. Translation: CASRFSGGRNEQFF.

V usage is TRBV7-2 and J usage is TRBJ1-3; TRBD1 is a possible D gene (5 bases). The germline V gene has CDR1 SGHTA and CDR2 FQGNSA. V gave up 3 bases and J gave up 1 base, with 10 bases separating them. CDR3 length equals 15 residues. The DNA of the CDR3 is TGTGCCAGCAGCTTTTGGGGCGCTTCTGGAAACACCATATATTTT. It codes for CASSFWGASGNTIYF.

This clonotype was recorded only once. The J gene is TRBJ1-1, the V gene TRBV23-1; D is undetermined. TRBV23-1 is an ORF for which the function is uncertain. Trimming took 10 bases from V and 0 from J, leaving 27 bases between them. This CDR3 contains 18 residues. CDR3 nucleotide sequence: TGCGCCACCGTTACGACTCTGCCCGTTTCAAGGGTGAACACTGAAGCTTTCTTT. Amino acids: CATVTTLPVSRVNTEAFF.

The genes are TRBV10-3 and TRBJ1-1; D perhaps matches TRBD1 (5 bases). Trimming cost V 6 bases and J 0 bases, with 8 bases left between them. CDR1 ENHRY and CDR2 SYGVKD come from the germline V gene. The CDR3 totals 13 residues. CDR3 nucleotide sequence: TGTGCCATCAGGGACACCTTGAACACTGAAGCTTTCTTT. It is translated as CAIRDTLNTEAFF.

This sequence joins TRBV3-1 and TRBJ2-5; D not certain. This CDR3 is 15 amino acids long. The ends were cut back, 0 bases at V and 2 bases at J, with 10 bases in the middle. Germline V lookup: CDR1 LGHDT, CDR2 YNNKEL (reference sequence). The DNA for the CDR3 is TGTGCCAGCAGCCAAGATTGGGGTAGACAAGAGACCCAGTACTTC. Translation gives CASSQDWGRQETQYF.

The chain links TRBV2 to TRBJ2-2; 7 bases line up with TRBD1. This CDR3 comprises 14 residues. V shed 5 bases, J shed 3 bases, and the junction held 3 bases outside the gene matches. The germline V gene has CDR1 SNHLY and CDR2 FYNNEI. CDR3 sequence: CASSLQGYTGELFF. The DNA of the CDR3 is TGTGCCAGCAGTCTACAGGGGTACACCGGGGAGCTGTTTTTT.

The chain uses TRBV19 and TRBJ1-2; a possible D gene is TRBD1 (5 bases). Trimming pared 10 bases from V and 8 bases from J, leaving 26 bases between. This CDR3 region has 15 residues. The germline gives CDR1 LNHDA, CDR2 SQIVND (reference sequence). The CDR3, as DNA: TGTGCCACGAACCGATTTGGGGGTAGCGGGTCCGGCTACACCTTC. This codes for CATNRFGGSGSGYTF.

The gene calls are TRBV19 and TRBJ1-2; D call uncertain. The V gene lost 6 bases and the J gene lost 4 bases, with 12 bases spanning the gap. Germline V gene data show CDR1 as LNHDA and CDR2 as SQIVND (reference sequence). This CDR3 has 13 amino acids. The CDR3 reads CASSERYGYGYTF. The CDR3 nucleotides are TGTGCCAGTAGCGAGAGATACGGCTATGGCTACACCTTC.

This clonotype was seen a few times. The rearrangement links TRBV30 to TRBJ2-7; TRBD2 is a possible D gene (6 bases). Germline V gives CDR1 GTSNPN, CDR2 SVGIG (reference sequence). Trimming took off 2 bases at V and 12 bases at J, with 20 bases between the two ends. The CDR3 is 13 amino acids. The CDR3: CAWSPSTVFGGYF. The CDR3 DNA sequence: TGTGCCTGGAGTCCCTCAACGGTTTTCGGGGGGTACTTC.

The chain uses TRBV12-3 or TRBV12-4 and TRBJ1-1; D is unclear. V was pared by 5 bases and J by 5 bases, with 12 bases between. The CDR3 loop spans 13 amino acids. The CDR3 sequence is CASSEEPRTEAFF. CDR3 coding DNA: TGTGCCAGCAGTGAAGAACCGCGAACTGAAGCTTTCTTT.

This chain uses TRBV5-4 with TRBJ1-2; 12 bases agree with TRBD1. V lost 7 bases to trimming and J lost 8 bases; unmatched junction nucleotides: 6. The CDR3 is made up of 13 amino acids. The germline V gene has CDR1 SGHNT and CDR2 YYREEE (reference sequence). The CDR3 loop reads CASGRDRGRGYTF. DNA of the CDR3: TGTGCCAGCGGCCGGGACAGGGGGCGAGGCTACACCTTC.

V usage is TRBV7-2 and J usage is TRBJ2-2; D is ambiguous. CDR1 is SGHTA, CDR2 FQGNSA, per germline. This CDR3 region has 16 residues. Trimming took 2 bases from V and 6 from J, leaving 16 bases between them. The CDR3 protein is CASSLRPNRGAGELFF. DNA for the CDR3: TGTGCCAGCAGCTTACGGCCCAACCGAGGCGCCGGGGAGCTGTTTTTT.

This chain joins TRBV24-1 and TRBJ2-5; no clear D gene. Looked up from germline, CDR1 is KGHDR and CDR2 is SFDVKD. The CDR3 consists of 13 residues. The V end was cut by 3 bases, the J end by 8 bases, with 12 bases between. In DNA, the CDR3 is TGTGCCACCAGTGATGCAAACTTAGGCACCCAGTACTTC. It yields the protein CATSDANLGTQYF.

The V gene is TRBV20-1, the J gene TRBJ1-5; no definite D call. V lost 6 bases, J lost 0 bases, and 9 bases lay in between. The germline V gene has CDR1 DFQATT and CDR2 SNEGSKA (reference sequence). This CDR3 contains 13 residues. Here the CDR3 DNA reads TGCAGTGCCCTAGGGTATAGCAATCAGCCCCAGCATTTT. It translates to CSALGYSNQPQHF.

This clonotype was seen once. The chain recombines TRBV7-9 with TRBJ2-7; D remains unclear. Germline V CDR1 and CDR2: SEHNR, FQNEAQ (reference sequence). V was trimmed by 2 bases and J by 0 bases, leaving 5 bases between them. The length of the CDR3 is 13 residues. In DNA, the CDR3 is TGTGCCAGCAGCTTAATCCCCTCCTACGAGCAGTACTTC. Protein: CASSLIPSYEQYF.

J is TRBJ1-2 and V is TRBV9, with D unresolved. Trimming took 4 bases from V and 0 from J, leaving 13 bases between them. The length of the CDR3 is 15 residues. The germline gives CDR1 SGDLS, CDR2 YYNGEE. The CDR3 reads CASSPPGVPNYGYTF. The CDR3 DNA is TGTGCCAGCAGCCCCCCCGGGGTCCCTAACTATGGCTACACCTTC. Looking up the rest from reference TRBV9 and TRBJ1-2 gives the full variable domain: DSGVTQTPKHLITATGQRVTLRCSPRSGDLSVYWYQQSLDQGLQFLIQYYNGEERAKGNILERFSAQQFPDLHSELNLSSLELGDSALYFCASSPPGVPNYGYTFGSGTRLTVV.

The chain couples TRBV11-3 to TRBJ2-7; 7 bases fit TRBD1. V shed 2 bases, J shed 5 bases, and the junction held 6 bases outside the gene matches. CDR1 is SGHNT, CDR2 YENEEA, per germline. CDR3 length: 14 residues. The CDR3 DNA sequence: TGTGCCAGCAGCTTAAGGCCACAGGGGAACGAGCAGTACTTC. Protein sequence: CASSLRPQGNEQYF. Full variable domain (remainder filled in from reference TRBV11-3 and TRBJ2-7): EAGVVQSPRYKIIEKKQPVAFWCNPISGHNTLYWYLQNLGQGPELLIRYENEEAVDDSQLPKDRFSAERLKGVDSTLKIQPAELGDSAVYLCASSLRPQGNEQYFGPGTRLTVT.

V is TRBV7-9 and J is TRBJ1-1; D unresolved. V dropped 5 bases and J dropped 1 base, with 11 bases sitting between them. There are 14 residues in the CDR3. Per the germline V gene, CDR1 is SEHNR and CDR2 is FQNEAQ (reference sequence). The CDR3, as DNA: TGTGCCAGCAGCACCCCGACGGGGAACACTGAAGCTTTCTTT. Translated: CASSTPTGNTEAFF.

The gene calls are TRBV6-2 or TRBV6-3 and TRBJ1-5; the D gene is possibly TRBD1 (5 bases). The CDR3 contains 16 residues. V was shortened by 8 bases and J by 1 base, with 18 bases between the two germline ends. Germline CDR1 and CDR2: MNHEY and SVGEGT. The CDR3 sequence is CASLPIQGRSNQPQHF. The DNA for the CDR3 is TGTGCCAGCCTGCCAATTCAGGGAAGGAGCAATCAGCCCCAGCATTTT.

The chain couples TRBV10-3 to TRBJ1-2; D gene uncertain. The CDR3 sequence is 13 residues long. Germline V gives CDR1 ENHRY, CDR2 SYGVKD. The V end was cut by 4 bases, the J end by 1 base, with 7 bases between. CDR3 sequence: CAISVGNNYGYTF. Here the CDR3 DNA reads TGTGCCATCAGTGTGGGGAATAACTATGGCTACACCTTC.

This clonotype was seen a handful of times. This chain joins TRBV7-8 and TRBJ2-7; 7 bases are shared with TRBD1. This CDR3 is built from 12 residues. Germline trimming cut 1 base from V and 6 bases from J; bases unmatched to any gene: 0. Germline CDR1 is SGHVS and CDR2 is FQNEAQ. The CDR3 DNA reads TGTGCCAGCAGCTTAGGGACAGGCGAGCAGTACTTC. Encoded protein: CASSLGTGEQYF.

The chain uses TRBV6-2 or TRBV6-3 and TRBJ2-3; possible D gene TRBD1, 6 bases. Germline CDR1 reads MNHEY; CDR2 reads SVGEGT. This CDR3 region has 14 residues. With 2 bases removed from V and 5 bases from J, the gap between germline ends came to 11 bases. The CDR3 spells CASSYLNRVDTQYF. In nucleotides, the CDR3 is TGTGCCAGCAGTTACCTGAACAGGGTAGATACGCAGTATTTT.

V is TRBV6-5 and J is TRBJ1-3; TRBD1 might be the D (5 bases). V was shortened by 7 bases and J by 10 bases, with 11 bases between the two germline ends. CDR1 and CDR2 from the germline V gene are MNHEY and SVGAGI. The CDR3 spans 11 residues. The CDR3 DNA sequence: TGTGCCAGCACCTATTCAGGGACCATATATTTT. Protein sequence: CASTYSGTIYF.

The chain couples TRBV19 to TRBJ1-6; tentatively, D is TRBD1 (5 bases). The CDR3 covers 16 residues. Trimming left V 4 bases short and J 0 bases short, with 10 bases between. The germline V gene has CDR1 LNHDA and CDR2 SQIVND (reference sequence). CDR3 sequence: CASSREGSSYNSPLHF. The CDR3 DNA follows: TGTGCCAGTAGTAGGGAGGGGAGCTCCTATAATTCACCCCTCCACTTT.